This T cell receptor (beta chain) was captured in a study of cytomegalovirus exposure and HLA in healthy donors. Study-wide results and limits: A few chains tied to CMV proved CMV antigen-specific in vitro.

In regard to this clone: Its cognate antigen is unknown.

The donors formed part of the approximately 120-subject validation cohort, distinct from the roughly 700-subject first cohort. Some clones are missing from TCRdb's copy, which holds only in-frame ones; the method was immunoSEQ multiplex PCR. The table records 120,000 or so clones, approximately 92% of them present only once. The specimen sequenced was PBMCs. This sequence originates from a woman aged 18-29 years in good health and CMV-seronegative.

In DNA, the CDR3 is TGTGCCAGCCGCGGGGCTTGGGATGAGCAGTTCTTC. It codes for CASRGAWDEQFF. The chain carries TRBV2 and TRBJ2-1; TRBD2 is a possible D gene (6 bases). This CDR3 has 12 residues. CDR1 is SNHLY and CDR2 is FYNNEI in the germline V gene. The V and J ends lost 8 bases and 8 bases respectively, with 13 bases between them. Full variable domain (remainder filled in from reference TRBV2 and TRBJ2-1): EPEVTQTPSHQVTQMGQEVILRCVPISNHLYFYWYRQILGQKVEFLVSFYNNEISEKSEIFDDQFSVERPDGSNFTLKIRSTKLEDSAMYFCASRGAWDEQFFGPGTRLTVL.